The 27 T cell receptor beta chains reported below all come from one sample, sequenced in a study of T cells in localized non-small cell lung cancer (dated by TCRdb to the early 2020s). Library prep was done by the immunoSEQ multiplex PCR assay. TCRdb stores this immuneACCESS table with in-frame sequences only. Part of the clones is absent; in the studies checked, under half of the shortfall reflects unresolved V genes, and no reason is known for the rest. The sample contains some 1,800 clones, about 23% of them found a single time. The ten largest clones take up roughly 23% of the sample. The input for sequencing was normal lung tissue next to the tumor, taken before any cancer treatment. Every receptor here comes from an older female donor with stage I lung adenocarcinoma.

The chain joins TRBV18 to TRBJ2-5; the D is unclear. Germline assignment: CDR1 KGHSH and CDR2 LQKENI. Trimming removed 1 base at V and 1 base at J, with 7 bases between. The CDR3 sequence is 14 residues long. The CDR3 loop is CASSPQYTQETQYF. The CDR3 nucleotides read TGTGCCAGCTCACCACAGTACACCCAAGAGACCCAGTACTTC. The entire variable domain, with the rest obtained from reference TRBV18 and TRBJ2-5, is as follows: NAGVMQNPRHLVRRRGQEARLRCSPMKGHSHVYWYRQLPEEGLKFMVYLQKENIIDESGMPKERFSAEFPKEGPSILRIQQVVRGDSAAYFCASSPQYTQETQYFGPGTRLLVL.

This clone was observed a handful of times. V and J are TRBV15 and TRBJ1-1; no clear D gene. This CDR3 region has 15 residues. Between the trimmed V and J ends, which lost 1 base and 4 bases, there was a span of 13 bases. Per the germline V gene, CDR1 is LNHNV and CDR2 is YYDKDF (reference sequence). The CDR3 sequence: CATSRVRAAGTEAFF. The DNA for the CDR3 is TGTGCCACCAGCAGAGTGAGGGCCGCTGGCACTGAAGCTTTCTTT.

By sample share, this clone is medium-sized. The chain is built from TRBV11-3 and TRBJ1-2, with D unresolved. Germline loops: CDR1 SGHNT, CDR2 YENEEA. The CDR3 contains 14 residues. The ends were cut back, 4 bases at V and 6 bases at J, with 15 bases in the middle. The CDR3 region is CASSSRTASHGYTF. In DNA, the CDR3 is TGTGCCAGCAGCTCTCGCACAGCCTCTCATGGCTACACCTTC. Full variable domain (missing parts from reference TRBV11-3 and TRBJ1-2): EAGVVQSPRYKIIEKKQPVAFWCNPISGHNTLYWYLQNLGQGPELLIRYENEEAVDDSQLPKDRFSAERLKGVDSTLKIQPAELGDSAVYLCASSSRTASHGYTFGSGTRLTVV.

The chain uses TRBV19 and TRBJ2-1; no firm D call. CDR1 and CDR2 from the germline V gene are LNHDA and SQIVND (reference sequence). Deletions cut 5 bases from V and 0 bases from J, with 23 bases between. This CDR3 spans 19 amino acids. This chain's CDR3 is CASSDSPSPTIFSYNEQFF. The CDR3 DNA follows: TGTGCCAGTAGTGATTCCCCCTCCCCCACAATATTCTCCTACAATGAGCAGTTCTTC. The full variable domain, rest sourced from reference TRBV19 and TRBJ2-1, is DGGITQSPKYLFRKEGQNVTLSCEQNLNHDAMYWYRQDPGQGLRLIYYSQIVNDFQKGDIAEGYSVSREKKESFPLTVTSAQKNPTAFYLCASSDSPSPTIFSYNEQFFGPGTRLTVL.

This chain's CDR3 is CASRDRTENQPQHF. DNA of the CDR3: TGTGCCAGCAGAGATCGGACAGAGAATCAGCCCCAGCATTTT. This chain uses TRBV28 with TRBJ1-5, with D possibly TRBD1 on 6 matching bases. The length of the CDR3 is 14 residues. Between the trimmed V and J ends, which lost 6 bases and 4 bases, there was a span of 13 bases. Germline values: CDR1 MDHEN, CDR2 SYDVKM.

The chain has TRBV11-3 and TRBJ1-5; D is uncertain. V lost 1 base and J lost 6, with 10 bases in between. CDR1 is SGHNT, CDR2 YENEEA, per germline. The CDR3 has 14 residues. The CDR3 DNA sequence: TGTGCCAGCAGCTTAGGCGGCTATGGTCAGCCCCAGCATTTT. Its protein is CASSLGGYGQPQHF.

The V call is TRBV15, the J call TRBJ2-1; 11 nucleotides agree with TRBD2. The CDR3 covers 16 residues. The V segment lost 3 bases and the J segment 8 bases; nucleotides outside the gene matches: 9. The germline V gene has CDR1 LNHNV and CDR2 YYDKDF (reference sequence). Here the CDR3 DNA reads TGTGCCACCAGCAGCCTTAGCGGGAGGGTTCGCGATGAGCAGTTCTTC. Its translation: CATSSLSGRVRDEQFF.

The chain has TRBV28 and TRBJ2-7; 10 nucleotides agree with TRBD2. Unmatched junction bases numbered 6, after V lost 2 bases and J lost 2 bases. CDR3 size: 16 residues. Looked up from germline, CDR1 is MDHEN and CDR2 is SYDVKM. The CDR3 loop reads CASSLSASGSPYEQYF. DNA of the CDR3: TGTGCCAGCAGTTTAAGTGCTAGCGGGAGCCCCTACGAGCAGTACTTC.

This chain joins TRBV29-1 and TRBJ1-3; D remains ambiguous. Trimming shortened V by 4 bases and J by 0 bases, and 10 bases separated the two germline ends. CDR3 length: 14 amino acids. Germline CDR1 is SQVTM and CDR2 is ANQGSEA. The CDR3 DNA follows: TGCAGCGTTGCCGTCGGCCTCTCTGGAAACACCATATATTTT. Protein sequence: CSVAVGLSGNTIYF.

The chain links TRBV29-1 to TRBJ2-7; tentative D call: TRBD1 (7 bases). Germline CDR1 SQVTM, CDR2 ANQGSEA. The CDR3 is made up of 15 amino acids. Trimming shortened V by 6 bases and J by 4 bases, and 22 bases separated the two germline ends. Here the CDR3 reads CSVGGRRQGEYEQYF. CDR3 sequence (DNA): TGCAGCGTCGGTGGGAGGAGGCAGGGGGAATACGAGCAGTACTTC.

This clone is large in the sample. The rearrangement links TRBV9 to TRBJ2-1; either TRBD1 or TRBD2 may supply D (5 bases each). V was clipped by 0 bases and J by 8 bases, with 15 bases between them. CDR1 SGDLS and CDR2 YYNGEE come from the germline V gene. The CDR3 has 15 amino acids. The CDR3 coding sequence is TGTGCCAGCAGCGTAGATGGGGACCGGTCGGATGAGCAGTTCTTC. It yields the protein CASSVDGDRSDEQFF.

Here the CDR3 DNA reads TGTGCCAGCAGATGGGTATTGGGGGGTACTGAAGCTTTCTTT. The encoded protein is CASRWVLGGTEAFF. J is TRBJ1-1 and V is TRBV28, with D perhaps TRBD1 (5 bases). Germline V CDR1 and CDR2: MDHEN, SYDVKM. This CDR3 region has 14 residues. Trimming shortened V by 6 bases and J by 5 bases, and 16 bases separated the two germline ends.

J is TRBJ2-7 and V is TRBV19, with D uncertain. Trimming left V 1 base short and J 5 bases short, with 6 bases between. Per the germline V gene, CDR1 is LNHDA and CDR2 is SQIVND (reference sequence). The CDR3 is 12 residues long. The CDR3 loop is CASSIGRNEQYF. For the CDR3, the DNA is TGTGCCAGTAGTATAGGGAGAAACGAGCAGTACTTC.

This sequence joins TRBV5-1 and TRBJ1-1, with D perhaps matching TRBD1 (5 bases). Between the trimmed V and J ends, which lost 2 bases and 3 bases, there was a span of 11 bases. Germline-derived CDR1 and CDR2 are SGHRS and YFSETQ. This CDR3 is 14 amino acids long. The DNA of the CDR3 is TGCGCCAGCAGCTTCGCAGGGACGGACACTGAAGCTTTCTTT. Its protein is CASSFAGTDTEAFF.

The V gene is TRBV6-8, the J gene TRBJ2-3, with TRBD2 identical over 7 bases. The CDR3 has 16 residues. After removal of 5 bases from V and 3 bases from J, the junction contained 11 bases not matched to a gene. CDR1 and CDR2 from the germline V gene are MNHGY and SAAAGT. Written as DNA, the CDR3 is TGTGCCAGCAGTCTTCTAGCGGCAGGGTGGACAGATACGCAGTATTTT. Its translation: CASSLLAAGWTDTQYF.

This clone was seen more than once but under ten times. The V and J genes are TRBV11-3 and TRBJ2-7, with 7 bases that match TRBD2. This CDR3 contains 16 residues. J lost 3 bases, V lost 3 bases, and 11 bases had no gene match. Per the germline V gene, CDR1 is SGHNT and CDR2 is YENEEA. The CDR3 loop is CASSFLASGIFYEQYF. The CDR3 DNA is TGTGCCAGCAGCTTCCTGGCTAGCGGAATATTCTACGAGCAGTACTTC.

A few counts support this clone. The V gene is TRBV6-8, the J gene TRBJ2-7; D uncertain. Trimming removed 4 bases at V and 6 bases at J, with 13 bases between. CDR3 length: 13 amino acids. Per the germline V gene, CDR1 is MNHGY and CDR2 is SAAAGT. For the CDR3, the DNA is TGTGCCAGCAGTTTCTTAGCCACGGGCGAGCAGTACTTC. Its protein product is CASSFLATGEQYF.

This clone was counted between two and nine times. The V gene is TRBV12-2, the J gene TRBJ1-1. TRBV12-2 is deemed a pseudogene. The CDR3 has 15 residues. Here the CDR3 DNA reads TGTGCAAGTCGCTGCCTAGGGAAGGCGAACACTGAAGCTTTCTTT. Translating it yields CASRCLGKANTEAFF.

This clone was counted a few times. A junction boundary mismatches the germline segment, possibly from a read error. V usage is TRBV6-8 and J usage is TRBJ1-2; D may be TRBD1 (5 bases). Per germline, CDR1 MNHGY and CDR2 SAAAGT. CDR3 length: 12 residues. The CDR3 nucleotides are TGTGCCAGCAGCCCCCAGGGCTATCGCTACACCTTC. Translated: CASSPQGYRYTF.

This clone is judged large. The rearrangement links TRBV30 to TRBJ2-7, with D perhaps matching TRBD2 (6 bases). The length of the CDR3 is 13 residues. The germline V and J ends were trimmed by 5 bases and 4 bases, with 15 bases remaining between them. Germline loops: CDR1 GTSNPN, CDR2 SVGIG (reference sequence). CDR3 coding DNA: TGTGCCTGGGGAATGGACGCGGGATACGAGCAGTACTTC. Translation: CAWGMDAGYEQYF.

This clone is deemed large (0.1 to 1%). The chain combines TRBV6-8 with TRBJ1-5, with D uncertain. CDR1 is MNHGY, CDR2 SAAAGT, per germline. The CDR3 has 14 amino acids. Deletions cut 10 bases from V and 7 bases from J, with 20 bases between. In DNA, the CDR3 is TGTGCCATCACCGCGGACCCACAAGGGCAGCCCCAGCATTTT. It codes for CAITADPQGQPQHF.

The V and J genes are TRBV11-3 and TRBJ2-2, with D possibly being TRBD1 or TRBD2 (5 bases each). The V gene's germline CDR1 is SGHNT and CDR2 YENEEA. The CDR3 contains 17 residues. The ends were cut back, 1 base at V and 1 base at J, with 13 bases in the middle. The CDR3 region has the DNA TGTGCCAGCAGCTTAGGGGGCGGGCCGTTGAACACCGGGGAGCTGTTTTTT. Protein sequence: CASSLGGGPLNTGELFF.

This clone was counted a few times. This chain uses TRBV12-5 with TRBJ1-2, with D maybe TRBD1 (5 bases). From germline, CDR1 is LGHNT and CDR2 FRNRAP. The CDR3 has 13 amino acids. CDR3 amino acids: CASTLDTGYGYTF. In DNA, the CDR3 is TGTGCCAGCACCCTGGACACGGGTTATGGCTACACCTTC.

The V call is TRBV1, the J call TRBJ2-7; the table calls TRBD1, which could not be checked here. TRBV1 is deemed a pseudogene. The CDR3 contains 14 residues. In nucleotides, the CDR3 is TGCGCCAGCAGCCAAGAACATTCCCCCTACGAGCAGTACTTC. Translation: CASSQEHSPYEQYF.

V is TRBV25-1 and J is TRBJ1-1; D call uncertain. The ends were cut back, 6 bases at V and 6 bases at J, with 11 bases in the middle. The CDR3 loop spans 12 amino acids. Germline assignment: CDR1 MGHDK and CDR2 SYGVNS. The CDR3 protein is CASSAGWPEAFF. The DNA of the CDR3 is TGTGCCAGCAGCGCTGGGTGGCCTGAAGCTTTCTTT.

The sample holds a few counts of this clone. The chain employs TRBV6-8 and TRBJ2-5, with 12 bases aligning to TRBD2. The CDR3 has 15 residues. From germline, CDR1 is MNHGY and CDR2 SAAAGT. V was pared by 5 bases and J by 3 bases, with 4 bases of the junction left unmatched. CDR3 nucleotide sequence: TGTGCCAGCAGTCCTCGACTAGCGGGAGAAGAGACCCAGTACTTC. Translating it yields CASSPRLAGEETQYF.

The CDR3 sequence is CASSLGPRENNEQYF. The CDR3 DNA sequence: TGTGCCAGCAGTTTAGGGCCTCGGGAGAACAACGAGCAGTACTTC. The chain has TRBV28 and TRBJ2-7; TRBD2 is a possible D gene (6 bases). V was cut by 2 bases and J by 5 bases, with 16 bases left in between. This CDR3 region has 15 residues. The germline V gene has CDR1 MDHEN and CDR2 SYDVKM.